The 23 T cell receptor beta chains presented below share a single source sample, sequenced in a study of blood T cell repertoires in COVID-19. The assay was immunoSEQ multiplex PCR, and TCRdb's table has in-frame clones only and misses some. The table lists 400,000 to 450,000 clones, about 91% of them singletons. Specimen: peripheral blood. These receptors all stem from a woman aged 45-65 years with COVID-19, enrolled during active disease.

In its sample, this clone was seen once. The CDR3 loop is CATSDAQGQGITDTQYF. The CDR3 region has the DNA TGTGCCACCAGTGATGCCCAGGGACAGGGAATTACAGATACGCAGTATTTT. This chain joins TRBV24-1 and TRBJ2-3, with 9 positions matching TRBD1. The trim removed 3 bases at V and 3 bases at J, leaving 9 bases unmatched. Germline V CDR1 and CDR2: KGHDR, SFDVKD. The CDR3 sequence is 17 residues long.

This clone came up once. The V and J genes are TRBV3-1 (or the pseudogene TRBV3-2) and TRBJ2-1; the D gene is possibly TRBD2 (5 bases). Trimming cost V 2 bases and J 5 bases, with 10 bases left between them. The CDR3 consists of 14 residues. Germline V gene lookup returns CDR1 LGHDT and CDR2 YNNKEL (reference sequence). This CDR3 reads CASSQLASHNEQFF. In nucleotides, the CDR3 is TGTGCCAGCAGCCAACTAGCTAGCCACAATGAGCAGTTCTTC.

CDR3 DNA sequence: TGTGCCAGCAGCTACCTTGGGGGCACGAAAGCTTTCTTT. Encoded protein: CASSYLGGTKAFF. This sequence joins TRBV13 and TRBJ1-1, with TRBD1 as a possible D gene (6 bases). CDR3 length: 13 amino acids. Trimming took off 4 bases at V and 9 bases at J, with 15 bases between the two ends. Germline CDR1 is PRHDT and CDR2 is FYEKMQ (reference sequence). Drawing the rest from reference TRBV13 and TRBJ1-1, the complete variable domain is AAGVIQSPRHLIKEKRETATLKCYPIPRHDTVYWYQQGPGQDPQFLISFYEKMQSDKGSIPDRFSAQQFSDYHSELNMSSLELGDSALYFCASSYLGGTKAFFGQGTRLTVV.

This sequence joins TRBV9 and TRBJ1-1; D possibly corresponds to TRBD1 (6 bases). Trimming cost V 1 base and J 4 bases, with 11 bases left between them. This CDR3 comprises 14 residues. From germline, CDR1 is SGDLS and CDR2 YYNGEE. The CDR3 DNA is TGTGCCAGCAGCGTATCAGGGGAAGGCACTGAAGCTTTCTTT. Translation: CASSVSGEGTEAFF.

The CDR3 nucleotides read TGTGCCAGCACCCGACAGGGAGGCGCCTATGGCTACACCTTC. Amino acids: CASTRQGGAYGYTF. The chain is built from TRBV6-5 and TRBJ1-2; 7 bases match TRBD1. The V gene end was trimmed by 7 bases and the J gene end by 4 bases; junction bases not matched to a gene: 9. Germline values: CDR1 MNHEY, CDR2 SVGAGI. This CDR3 contains 14 residues.

The chain's CDR3 is CASSYQHVDSYNEQFF. For the CDR3, the DNA is TGTGCCAGCAGTTACCAACATGTTGACTCCTACAATGAGCAGTTCTTC. The rearrangement uses TRBV6-5 and TRBJ2-1, with unresolved D. V lost 2 bases to trimming and J lost 0 bases, with 11 bases between them. The CDR3 is made up of 16 amino acids. CDR1 and CDR2 (germline): MNHEY, SVGAGI.

This clone was detected only a few times. This chain uses TRBV19 with TRBJ1-4, with 7 bases matching TRBD1. The CDR3 is made up of 15 amino acids. The germline CDR1 and CDR2 sequences are LNHDA and SQIVND (reference sequence). The V segment lost 7 bases and the J segment 6 bases; nucleotides outside the gene matches: 11. The CDR3 region is CASTPSGQLYEKLFF. CDR3 nucleotides: TGTGCCAGTACCCCGTCGGGACAGCTCTATGAAAAACTGTTTTTT.

This clone was observed a single time. The chain recombines TRBV7-9 with TRBJ2-2; D perhaps matches TRBD2 (6 bases). CDR3 length: 14 residues. V lost 5 bases and J lost 4, with 11 bases in between. Germline V gives CDR1 SEHNR, CDR2 FQNEAQ (reference sequence). The CDR3 loop is CASSPGLRTGELFF. The CDR3 region has the DNA TGTGCCAGCAGCCCCGGACTACGCACCGGGGAGCTGTTTTTT.

The V call is TRBV30, the J call TRBJ1-4; D gene uncertain. The germline CDR1 and CDR2 sequences are GTSNPN and SVGIG (reference sequence). The CDR3 is made up of 14 amino acids. With 7 bases removed from V and 0 bases from J, the gap between germline ends came to 12 bases. CDR3 residues: CASATGTTNEKLFF. The CDR3 DNA follows: TGTGCCTCCGCGACGGGGACAACTAATGAAAAACTGTTTTTT. Supplemented by reference TRBV30 and TRBJ1-4, the full variable domain reads SQTIHQWPATLVQPVGSPLSLECTVEGTSNPNLYWYRQAAGRGLQLLFYSVGIGQISSEVPQNLSASRPQDRQFILSSKKLLLSDSGFYLCASATGTTNEKLFFGSGTQLSVL.

The table lists this clone with a few counts. The rearrangement links TRBV11-3 to TRBJ1-1; 7 bases fit TRBD1. The CDR3 is 12 residues long. V gave up 1 base and J gave up 9 bases; unmatched junction bases: 2. CDR1 and CDR2 from the germline V gene are SGHNT and YENEEA. CDR3 coding DNA: TGTGCCAGCAGCTTAGGGACAGGCAAAGCTTTCTTT. The encoded protein is CASSLGTGKAFF.

The CDR3 spells CAWSLEAGGSSYEQYF. CDR3 coding DNA: TGTGCCTGGAGTCTCGAGGCGGGGGGGAGCTCCTACGAGCAGTACTTC. The chain recombines TRBV30 with TRBJ2-7; 9 bases fit TRBD2. Looked up from germline, CDR1 is GTSNPN and CDR2 is SVGIG (reference sequence). The trim removed 2 bases at V and 0 bases at J, leaving 8 bases unmatched. This CDR3 spans 16 amino acids.

The genes are TRBV5-1 and TRBJ2-3; 12 bases agree with TRBD1. Trimming cost V 0 bases and J 3 bases; bases outside gene matches: 2. CDR1 is SGHRS and CDR2 is YFSETQ in the germline V gene. The CDR3 is made up of 16 amino acids. In DNA, the CDR3 is TGCGCCAGCAGCTTGGAGGGACAGGGGGCGACAGATACGCAGTATTTT. Amino acids: CASSLEGQGATDTQYF.

The rearrangement joins TRBV5-1 to TRBJ1-1; D ambiguous. This CDR3 is built from 14 residues. CDR1 SGHRS and CDR2 YFSETQ come from the germline V gene. The V gene lost 5 bases and the J gene lost 6 bases, with 17 bases spanning the gap. The CDR3 is CASRESAGIPEAFF. The CDR3 region has the DNA TGCGCCAGCAGAGAATCAGCGGGTATACCTGAAGCTTTCTTT.

J is TRBJ1-4 and V is TRBV6-5; tentatively, D is TRBD1 (5 bases). CDR1 and CDR2 from the germline V gene are MNHEY and SVGAGI. V lost 4 bases to trimming and J lost 7 bases, with 16 bases between them. The CDR3 runs to 15 residues. The CDR3 sequence is CASSFIYGGGEKLFF. CDR3 nucleotides: TGTGCCAGCAGTTTCATTTACGGGGGAGGTGAAAAACTGTTTTTT.

The chain carries TRBV30 and TRBJ1-2; weak D call: TRBD1 (5 bases). The V end lost 2 bases, the J end lost 8 bases, and 12 bases lay between the germline ends. This CDR3 is built from 12 residues. Germline V gene lookup returns CDR1 GTSNPN and CDR2 SVGIG (reference sequence). CDR3 region: CAWSQGLGGYTF. The CDR3 DNA follows: TGTGCCTGGAGTCAGGGACTCGGGGGCTACACCTTC.

The V gene is TRBV2, the J gene TRBJ2-3; 10 bases fit TRBD1. CDR1 is SNHLY, CDR2 FYNNEI, per germline. This CDR3 comprises 15 residues. The junction had 9 bases not matched to a gene; V was cut back by 8 bases and J by 4 bases. CDR3 sequence reads: CASAPGQGRPDTQYF. For the CDR3, the DNA is TGTGCCAGCGCCCCGGGACAGGGGAGACCAGATACGCAGTATTTT. The whole variable domain, remainder taken from reference TRBV2 and TRBJ2-3, is EPEVTQTPSHQVTQMGQEVILRCVPISNHLYFYWYRQILGQKVEFLVSFYNNEISEKSEIFDDQFSVERPDGSNFTLKIRSTKLEDSAMYFCASAPGQGRPDTQYFGPGTRLTVL.

The chain has TRBV10-2 and TRBJ2-3; 11 nucleotides align to TRBD2. Germline CDR1 reads WSHSY; CDR2 reads SAAADI. CDR3 length: 16 amino acids. V was clipped by 3 bases and J by 6 bases; unmatched bases: 8. The CDR3 here is CASSDPSGGTLDTQYF. The CDR3 DNA sequence: TGCGCCAGCAGTGACCCTAGCGGGGGGACTCTTGATACGCAGTATTTT.

V is TRBV4-2 and J is TRBJ1-4; 7 nucleotides match TRBD1. The V and J ends lost 3 bases and 8 bases, in that order; junction bases with no gene match: 9. This CDR3 spans 15 amino acids. The V gene's germline CDR1 is LGHNA and CDR2 YNFKEQ. CDR3 residues: CASSHLTTGREKLFF. The CDR3 DNA reads as TGTGCCAGCAGCCACCTAACGACAGGGAGGGAAAAACTGTTTTTT.

This chain connects TRBV20-1 to TRBJ1-4; no reliable D call. V was pared by 6 bases and J by 7 bases, with 6 bases between. This CDR3 is built from 10 residues. From germline, CDR1 is DFQATT and CDR2 SNEGSKA (reference sequence). CDR3 loop: CSAWSEKLFF. In DNA form, the CDR3 reads TGCAGTGCATGGAGTGAAAAACTGTTTTTT.

V and J are TRBV2 and TRBJ2-3; perhaps TRBD2 as D (6 bases). V was shortened by 6 bases and J by 1 base, with 11 bases between the two germline ends. Looked up from germline, CDR1 is SNHLY and CDR2 is FYNNEI. The CDR3 length is 14 residues. CDR3 in amino acids: CASRAGLRTDTQYF. The CDR3 DNA reads TGTGCCAGCAGGGCGGGACTTCGCACAGATACGCAGTATTTT. Together with reference TRBV2 and TRBJ2-3, the CDR3 gives the full variable domain: EPEVTQTPSHQVTQMGQEVILRCVPISNHLYFYWYRQILGQKVEFLVSFYNNEISEKSEIFDDQFSVERPDGSNFTLKIRSTKLEDSAMYFCASRAGLRTDTQYFGPGTRLTVL.

The chain is built from TRBV5-4 and TRBJ1-4; 8 bases map to TRBD1. The CDR3 sequence is 16 residues long. J gave up 8 bases and V 4 bases, and 13 bases lay outside the gene matches. Germline CDR1 reads SGHNT; CDR2 reads YYREEE (reference sequence). CDR3 bases: TGTGCCAGCAGCGCTAGGGGGGGGACAGGTCAGGAAAAACTGTTTTTT. This encodes CASSARGGTGQEKLFF.

The chain combines TRBV24-1 with TRBJ2-3; D perhaps matches TRBD2 (7 bases). This CDR3 region has 16 residues. Germline loops: CDR1 KGHDR, CDR2 SFDVKD. The V end was cut by 5 bases, the J end by 2 bases, with 16 bases between. The DNA for the CDR3 is TGTGCCACCAGTGTGGGGAGGGGGGCCAACACAGATACGCAGTATTTT. Protein: CATSVGRGANTDTQYF.

The chain employs TRBV19 and TRBJ1-2, with D maybe TRBD1 (5 bases). V lost 1 base, J lost 0 bases, and 12 bases lay in between. The CDR3 extends over 16 amino acids. The germline V gene has CDR1 LNHDA and CDR2 SQIVND (reference sequence). The CDR3 nucleotides read TGTGCCAGTAGTATAGTTAACAGGCGTTCTAACTATGGCTACACCTTC. Protein: CASSIVNRRSNYGYTF.